Each of the 5 T cell receptor beta chains below was sequenced from the same sample in a study of CD8 T cells in Susac syndrome. The RNA, roughly 0.45 to 1 ug, was put through reverse transcription using random hexamers. From the immunoSEQ multiplex PCR reads, TCRdb called clonotypes with MiXCR, one entry per CDR3 protein. Among more than 200,000 distinct CDR3 sequences listed, 94% were seen once. The sequenced sample was CD4+ T cells from PBMCs. The receptors were gathered from a human donor with Susac syndrome.

The count of this clonotype is one. The chain combines TRBV24-1 with TRBJ2-3; no reliable D call. V was trimmed by 5 bases and J by 3 bases, leaving 14 bases between them. The germline V gene encodes CDR1 KGHDR and CDR2 SFDVKD. The CDR3 has 15 residues. The CDR3 is CATSATEMTTDTQYF. CDR3 DNA sequence: TGTGCCACCAGTGCAACAGAGATGACTACAGATACGCAGTATTTT.

The rearrangement uses TRBV5-1 and TRBJ1-3; perhaps TRBD1 as D (6 bases). Trimming removed 0 bases from V and 4 bases from J, with 14 bases in between. This CDR3 contains 16 residues. CDR1 is SGHRS, CDR2 YFSETQ, per germline. The DNA of the CDR3 is TGCGCCAGCAGCTTGGACACAGGGATTAGCGGAAACACCATATATTTT. This gives the protein CASSLDTGISGNTIYF.

The V gene is TRBV7-2, the J gene TRBJ2-7; TRBD2 agrees at 8 bases. The CDR3 length is 17 residues. V trimming: 3 bases; J trimming: 3 bases; junction bases outside the gene matches: 13. Germline V gene lookup returns CDR1 SGHTA and CDR2 FQGNSA. The CDR3 spells CASSFDLSAGGLYEQYF. The CDR3 nucleotides are TGTGCCAGCAGCTTCGACCTGTCCGCGGGGGGCCTCTACGAGCAGTACTTC.

The genes are TRBV6-2 or TRBV6-3 and TRBJ2-2, with 9 nucleotides matching TRBD1. The CDR3 consists of 15 residues. Germline lookup yields CDR1 MNHEY and CDR2 SVGEGT. J lost 2 bases, V lost 7 bases, and 5 bases had no gene match. CDR3: CASMRQGDNTGELFF. For the CDR3, the DNA is TGTGCCAGCATGCGACAGGGGGACAACACCGGGGAGCTGTTTTTT.

V gene TRBV5-1 combines with J gene TRBJ2-7; 7 positions agree with TRBD2. The germline gives CDR1 SGHRS, CDR2 YFSETQ. V shed 4 bases and J 5 bases; nucleotides not matched to a gene: 12. The length of the CDR3 is 15 residues. This CDR3 is CASSVDTRRGDEQYF. The CDR3 DNA follows: TGCGCCAGCAGCGTCGATACCCGACGGGGGGACGAGCAGTACTTC.